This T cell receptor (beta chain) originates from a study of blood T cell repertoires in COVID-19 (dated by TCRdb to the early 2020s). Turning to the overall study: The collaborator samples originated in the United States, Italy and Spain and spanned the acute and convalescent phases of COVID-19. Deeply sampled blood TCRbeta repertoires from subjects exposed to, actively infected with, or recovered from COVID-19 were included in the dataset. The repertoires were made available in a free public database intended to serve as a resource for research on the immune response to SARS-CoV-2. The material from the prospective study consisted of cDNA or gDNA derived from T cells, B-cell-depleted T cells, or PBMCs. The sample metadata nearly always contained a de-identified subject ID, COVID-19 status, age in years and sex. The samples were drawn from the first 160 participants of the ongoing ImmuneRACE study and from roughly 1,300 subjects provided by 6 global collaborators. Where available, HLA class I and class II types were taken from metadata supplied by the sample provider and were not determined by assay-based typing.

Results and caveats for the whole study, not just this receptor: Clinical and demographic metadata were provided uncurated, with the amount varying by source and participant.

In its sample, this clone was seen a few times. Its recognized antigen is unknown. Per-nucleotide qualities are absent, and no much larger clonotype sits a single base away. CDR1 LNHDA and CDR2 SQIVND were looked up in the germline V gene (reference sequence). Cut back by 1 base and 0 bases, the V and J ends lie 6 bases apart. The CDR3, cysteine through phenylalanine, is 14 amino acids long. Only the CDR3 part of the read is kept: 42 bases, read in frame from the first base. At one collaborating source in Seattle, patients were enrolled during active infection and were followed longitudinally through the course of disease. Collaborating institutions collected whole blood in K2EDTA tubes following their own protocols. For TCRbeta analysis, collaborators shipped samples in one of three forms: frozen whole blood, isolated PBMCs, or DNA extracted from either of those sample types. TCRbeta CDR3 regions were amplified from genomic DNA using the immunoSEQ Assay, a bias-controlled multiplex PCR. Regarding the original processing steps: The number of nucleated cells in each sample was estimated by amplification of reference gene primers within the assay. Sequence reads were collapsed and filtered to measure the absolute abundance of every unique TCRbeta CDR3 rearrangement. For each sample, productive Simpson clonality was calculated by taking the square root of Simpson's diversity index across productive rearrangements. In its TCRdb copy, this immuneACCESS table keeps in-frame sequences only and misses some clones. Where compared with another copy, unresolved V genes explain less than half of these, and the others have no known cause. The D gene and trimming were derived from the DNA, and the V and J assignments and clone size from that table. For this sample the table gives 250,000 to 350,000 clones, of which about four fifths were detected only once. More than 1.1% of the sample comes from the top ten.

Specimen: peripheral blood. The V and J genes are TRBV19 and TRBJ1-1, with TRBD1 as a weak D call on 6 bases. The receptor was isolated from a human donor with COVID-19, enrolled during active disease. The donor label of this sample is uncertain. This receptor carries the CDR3 CASSIGTVNTEAFF. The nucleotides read TGTGCCAGTAGTATAGGGACAGTGAACACTGAAGCTTTCTTT.